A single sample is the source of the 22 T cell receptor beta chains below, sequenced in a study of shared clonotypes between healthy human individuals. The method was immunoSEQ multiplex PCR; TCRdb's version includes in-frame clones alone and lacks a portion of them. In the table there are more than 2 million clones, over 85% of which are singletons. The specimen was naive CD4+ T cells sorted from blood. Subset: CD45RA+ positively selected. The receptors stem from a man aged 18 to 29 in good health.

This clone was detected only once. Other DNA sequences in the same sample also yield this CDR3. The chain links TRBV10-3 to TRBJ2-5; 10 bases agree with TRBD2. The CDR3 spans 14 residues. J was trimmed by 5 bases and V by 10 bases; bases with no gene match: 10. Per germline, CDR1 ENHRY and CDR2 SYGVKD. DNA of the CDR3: TGTGCCACCAAGGGGACTAGCGCCCAGGAGACCCAGTACTTC. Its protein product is CATKGTSAQETQYF.

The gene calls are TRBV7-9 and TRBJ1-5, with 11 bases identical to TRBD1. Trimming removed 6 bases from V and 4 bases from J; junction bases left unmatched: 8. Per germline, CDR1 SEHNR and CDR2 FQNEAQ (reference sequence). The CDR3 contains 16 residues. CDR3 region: CASSLGTGGGNQPQHF. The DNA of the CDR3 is TGTGCCAGCAGTCTCGGGACAGGGGGTGGTAATCAGCCCCAGCATTTT. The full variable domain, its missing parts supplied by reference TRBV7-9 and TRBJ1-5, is DTGVSQNPRHKITKRGQNVTFRCDPISEHNRLYWYRQTLGQGPEFLTYFQNEAQLEKSRLLSDRFSAERPKGSFSTLEIQRTEQGDSAMYLCASSLGTGGGNQPQHFGDGTRLSIL.

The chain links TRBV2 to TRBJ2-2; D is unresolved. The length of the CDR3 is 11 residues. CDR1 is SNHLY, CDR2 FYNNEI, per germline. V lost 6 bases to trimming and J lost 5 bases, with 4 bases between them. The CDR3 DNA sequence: TGTGCCAGCAGCCTTACCGGGGAGCTGTTTTTT. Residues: CASSLTGELFF.

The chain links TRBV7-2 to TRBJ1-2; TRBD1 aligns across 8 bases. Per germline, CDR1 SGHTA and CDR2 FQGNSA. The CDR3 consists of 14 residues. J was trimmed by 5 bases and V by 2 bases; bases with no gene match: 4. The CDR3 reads CASSLIRGQYGYTF. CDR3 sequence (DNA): TGTGCCAGCAGCTTAATCAGGGGGCAATATGGCTACACCTTC.

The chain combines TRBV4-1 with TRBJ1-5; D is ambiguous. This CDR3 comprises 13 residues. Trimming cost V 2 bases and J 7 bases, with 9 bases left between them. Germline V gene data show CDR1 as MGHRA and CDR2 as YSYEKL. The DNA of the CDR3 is TGCGCCAGCAGCCAACAGTTATACCAGCCCCAGCATTTT. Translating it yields CASSQQLYQPQHF.

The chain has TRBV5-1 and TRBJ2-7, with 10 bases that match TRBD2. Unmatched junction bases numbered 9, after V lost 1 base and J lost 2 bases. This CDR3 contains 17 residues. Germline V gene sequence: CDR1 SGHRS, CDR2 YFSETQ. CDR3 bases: TGCGCCAGCAGCTTGCCCTTACTAGCGGGGAGCGCCTACGAGCAGTACTTC. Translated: CASSLPLLAGSAYEQYF.

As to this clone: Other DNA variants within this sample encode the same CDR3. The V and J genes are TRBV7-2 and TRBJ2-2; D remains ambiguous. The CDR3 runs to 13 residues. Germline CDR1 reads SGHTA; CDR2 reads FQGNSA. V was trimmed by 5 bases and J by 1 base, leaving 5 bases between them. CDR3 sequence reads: CASSPKNTGELFF. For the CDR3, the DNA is TGTGCCAGCAGCCCCAAGAACACCGGGGAGCTGTTTTTT.

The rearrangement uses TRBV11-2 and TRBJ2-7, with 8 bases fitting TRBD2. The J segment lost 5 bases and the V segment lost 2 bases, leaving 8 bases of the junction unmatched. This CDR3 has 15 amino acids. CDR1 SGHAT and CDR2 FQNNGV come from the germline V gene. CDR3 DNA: TGTGCCAGCAGCTTATACGGGGGGGCCCTTGACGAGCAGTACTTC. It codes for CASSLYGGALDEQYF.

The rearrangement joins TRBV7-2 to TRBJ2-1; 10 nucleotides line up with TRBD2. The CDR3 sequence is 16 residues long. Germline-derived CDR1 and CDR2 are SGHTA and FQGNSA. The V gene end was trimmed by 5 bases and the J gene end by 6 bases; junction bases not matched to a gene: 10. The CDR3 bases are TGTGCCAGCAGCCGAACCGGGACTAGCGTCCCCAATGAGCAGTTCTTC. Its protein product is CASSRTGTSVPNEQFF.

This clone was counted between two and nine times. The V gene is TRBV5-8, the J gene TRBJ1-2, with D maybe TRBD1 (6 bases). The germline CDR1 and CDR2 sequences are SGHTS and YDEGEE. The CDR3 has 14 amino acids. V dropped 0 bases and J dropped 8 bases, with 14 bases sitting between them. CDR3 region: CASSLVGTSYGYTF. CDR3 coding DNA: TGTGCCAGCAGCTTGGTAGGGACATCCTACGGCTACACCTTC.

CDR3 sequence: CASSESVSGNTIYF. The CDR3 nucleotides are TGTGCCAGCAGTGAGTCAGTCTCTGGAAACACCATATATTTT. The chain recombines TRBV2 with TRBJ1-3; D is uncertain. From germline, CDR1 is SNHLY and CDR2 FYNNEI. This CDR3 has 14 residues. The V and J ends lost 3 bases and 0 bases respectively, with 6 bases between them.

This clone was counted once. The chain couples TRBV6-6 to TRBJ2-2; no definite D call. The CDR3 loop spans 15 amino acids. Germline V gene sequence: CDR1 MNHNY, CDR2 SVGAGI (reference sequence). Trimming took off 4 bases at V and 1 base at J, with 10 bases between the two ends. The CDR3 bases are TGTGCCAGCAGTTTGCTGACGGGGAACACCGGGGAGCTGTTTTTT. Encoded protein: CASSLLTGNTGELFF.

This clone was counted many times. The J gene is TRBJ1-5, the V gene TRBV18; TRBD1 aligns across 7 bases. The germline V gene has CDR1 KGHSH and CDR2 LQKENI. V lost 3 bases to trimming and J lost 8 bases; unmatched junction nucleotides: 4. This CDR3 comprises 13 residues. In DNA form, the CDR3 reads TGTGCCAGCTCACCCGACAGGGAGGAGCCCCAGCATTTT. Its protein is CASSPDREEPQHF.

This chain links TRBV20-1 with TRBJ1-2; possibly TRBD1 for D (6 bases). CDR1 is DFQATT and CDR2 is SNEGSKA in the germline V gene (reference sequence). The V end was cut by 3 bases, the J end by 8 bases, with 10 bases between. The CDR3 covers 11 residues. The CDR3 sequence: CSASPGQGYTF. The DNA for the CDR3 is TGCAGTGCTAGCCCGGGACAAGGCTACACCTTC.

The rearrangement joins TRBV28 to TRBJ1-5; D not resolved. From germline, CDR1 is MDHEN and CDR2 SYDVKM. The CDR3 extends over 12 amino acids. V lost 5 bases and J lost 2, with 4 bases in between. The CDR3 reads CASSNGNQPQHF. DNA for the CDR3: TGTGCCAGCAGTAATGGCAATCAGCCCCAGCATTTT.

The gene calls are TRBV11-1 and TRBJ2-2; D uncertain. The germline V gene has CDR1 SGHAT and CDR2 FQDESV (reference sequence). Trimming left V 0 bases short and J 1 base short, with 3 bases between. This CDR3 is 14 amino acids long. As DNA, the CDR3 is TGTGCCAGCAGCTTAGCCGTGAACACCGGGGAGCTGTTTTTT. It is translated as CASSLAVNTGELFF. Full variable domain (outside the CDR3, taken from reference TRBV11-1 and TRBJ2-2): EAEVAQSPRYKITEKSQAVAFWCDPISGHATLYWYRQILGQGPELLVQFQDESVVDDSQLPKDRFSAERLKGVDSTLKIQPAELGDSAMYLCASSLAVNTGELFFGEGSRLTVL.

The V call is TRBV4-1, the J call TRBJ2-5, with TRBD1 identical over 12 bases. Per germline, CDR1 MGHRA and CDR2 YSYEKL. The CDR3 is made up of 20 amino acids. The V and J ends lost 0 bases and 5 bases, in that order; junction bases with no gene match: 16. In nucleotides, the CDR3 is TGCGCCAGCAGCCAAGAGGCCCCCGGGACAGGGGGCAGACTAATGGAGACCCAGTACTTC. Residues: CASSQEAPGTGGRLMETQYF.

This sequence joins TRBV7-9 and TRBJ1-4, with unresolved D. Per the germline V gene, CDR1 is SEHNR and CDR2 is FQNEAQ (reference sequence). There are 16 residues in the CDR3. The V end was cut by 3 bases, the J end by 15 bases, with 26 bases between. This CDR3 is CASSFDSGSHGRGVFF. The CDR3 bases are TGTGCCAGCAGCTTCGATAGTGGGAGTCACGGGCGGGGAGTGTTTTTT.

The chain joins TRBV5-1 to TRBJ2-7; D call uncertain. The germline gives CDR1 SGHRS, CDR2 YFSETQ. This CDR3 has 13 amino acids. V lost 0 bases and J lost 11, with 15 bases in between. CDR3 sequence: CASSLADELPEYF. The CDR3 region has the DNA TGCGCCAGCAGCTTGGCCGACGAACTCCCAGAGTACTTC.

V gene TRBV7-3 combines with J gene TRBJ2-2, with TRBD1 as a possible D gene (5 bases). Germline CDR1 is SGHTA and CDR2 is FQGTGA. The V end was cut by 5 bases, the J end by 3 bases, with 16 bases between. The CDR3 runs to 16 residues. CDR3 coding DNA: TGTGCCAGCAGCCCCCATCCGGCAGGGCACACCGGGGAGCTGTTTTTT. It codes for CASSPHPAGHTGELFF.

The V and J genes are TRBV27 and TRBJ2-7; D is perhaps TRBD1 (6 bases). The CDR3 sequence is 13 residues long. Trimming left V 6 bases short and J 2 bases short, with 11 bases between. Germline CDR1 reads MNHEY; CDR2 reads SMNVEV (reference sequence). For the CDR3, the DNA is TGTGCCAGCAGCCGGGACACTACCTACGAGCAGTACTTC. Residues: CASSRDTTYEQYF.

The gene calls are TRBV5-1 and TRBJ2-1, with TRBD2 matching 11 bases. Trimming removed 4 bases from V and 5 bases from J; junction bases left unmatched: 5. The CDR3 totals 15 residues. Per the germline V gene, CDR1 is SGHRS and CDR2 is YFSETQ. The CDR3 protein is CASSPGLADHNEQFF. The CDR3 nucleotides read TGCGCCAGCAGCCCGGGACTAGCGGACCACAATGAGCAGTTCTTC. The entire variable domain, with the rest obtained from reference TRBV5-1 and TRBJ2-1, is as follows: KAGVTQTPRYLIKTRGQQVTLSCSPISGHRSVSWYQQTPGQGLQFLFEYFSETQRNKGNFPGRFSGRQFSNSRSEMNVSTLELGDSALYLCASSPGLADHNEQFFGPGTRLTVL.